The entry below gives a single TCR beta chain sequence along with its context. Its specificity is not known. The sample comes from a study of shared clonotypes between healthy human individuals. Some clones are missing from TCRdb's copy, which holds only in-frame ones; the method was immunoSEQ multiplex PCR. The profile shows millions of clones, around nine tenths of them singletons. Findings of the study overall: Compared with clonotypes that all four donors shared, non-shared clonotypes had lower generation probabilities. Sorted-subset sequencing was shown by rarefaction to be incomplete despite large depth. In a handful of donors, around 5.5% of naive CD4 clonotypes appeared in common.

The CDR3 totals 15 residues. V lost 4 bases, J lost 5 bases, and 9 bases stayed unmatched. Germline values: CDR1 SGHRS, CDR2 YFSETQ. Sequencing was carried out using naive CD4+ T cells sorted from blood. Subset here: CD45RA+ positively selected. This clonotype was obtained from a man aged 18-30 years in good health. The rearrangement joins TRBV5-1 to TRBJ1-1; 9 positions agree with TRBD1. In DNA form, the CDR3 reads TGCGCCAGCAGCATCACAGGGGGCGGTGGGACTGAAGCTTTCTTT. It translates to CASSITGGGGTEAFF. Full variable domain (missing parts from reference TRBV5-1 and TRBJ1-1): KAGVTQTPRYLIKTRGQQVTLSCSPISGHRSVSWYQQTPGQGLQFLFEYFSETQRNKGNFPGRFSGRQFSNSRSEMNVSTLELGDSALYLCASSITGGGGTEAFFGQGTRLTVV.